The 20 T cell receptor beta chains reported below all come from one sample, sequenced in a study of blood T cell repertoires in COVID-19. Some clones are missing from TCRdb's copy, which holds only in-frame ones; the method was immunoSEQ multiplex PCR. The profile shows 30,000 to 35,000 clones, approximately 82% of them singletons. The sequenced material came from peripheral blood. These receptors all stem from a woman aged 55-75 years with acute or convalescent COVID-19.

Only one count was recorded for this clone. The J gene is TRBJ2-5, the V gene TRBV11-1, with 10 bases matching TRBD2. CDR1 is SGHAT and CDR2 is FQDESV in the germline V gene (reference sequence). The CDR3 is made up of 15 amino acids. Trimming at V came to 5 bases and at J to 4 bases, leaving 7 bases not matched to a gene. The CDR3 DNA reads TGTGCCAGCAGCGCCACTAGCGGGGAGGGAGAGACCCAGTACTTC. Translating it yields CASSATSGEGETQYF.

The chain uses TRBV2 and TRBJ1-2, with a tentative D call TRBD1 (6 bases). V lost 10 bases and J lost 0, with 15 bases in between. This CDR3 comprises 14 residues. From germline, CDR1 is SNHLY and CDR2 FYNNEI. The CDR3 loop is CAINKQGSNYGYTF. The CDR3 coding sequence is TGTGCCATCAATAAACAGGGCTCTAACTATGGCTACACCTTC.

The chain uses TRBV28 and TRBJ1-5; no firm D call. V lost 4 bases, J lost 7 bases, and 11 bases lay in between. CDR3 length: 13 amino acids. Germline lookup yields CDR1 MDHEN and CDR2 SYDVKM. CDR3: CASSSAEVQPQHF. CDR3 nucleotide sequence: TGTGCCAGCAGTTCCGCCGAGGTCCAGCCCCAGCATTTT.

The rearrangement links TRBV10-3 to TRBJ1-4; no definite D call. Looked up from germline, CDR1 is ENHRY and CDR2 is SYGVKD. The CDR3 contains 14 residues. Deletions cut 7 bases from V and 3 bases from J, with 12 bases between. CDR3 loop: CAINEGGANEKLFF. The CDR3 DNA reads TGTGCCATCAACGAGGGTGGGGCTAATGAAAAACTGTTTTTT.

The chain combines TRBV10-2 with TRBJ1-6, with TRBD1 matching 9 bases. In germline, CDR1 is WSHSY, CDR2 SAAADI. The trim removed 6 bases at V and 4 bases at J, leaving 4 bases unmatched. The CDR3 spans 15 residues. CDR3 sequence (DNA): TGCGCCAGCAGAGGACAGGGGAGTTATAATTCACCCCTCCACTTT. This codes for CASRGQGSYNSPLHF.

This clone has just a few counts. CDR3 sequence: CASSKEWGHHGEQYF. The CDR3 coding sequence is TGTGCCAGCAGCAAAGAGTGGGGACATCACGGCGAGCAGTACTTC. J is TRBJ2-7 and V is TRBV21-1; TRBD1 is the table's D call and was not checked against the DNA. TRBV21-1 is classified as a pseudogene. The CDR3 consists of 15 residues.

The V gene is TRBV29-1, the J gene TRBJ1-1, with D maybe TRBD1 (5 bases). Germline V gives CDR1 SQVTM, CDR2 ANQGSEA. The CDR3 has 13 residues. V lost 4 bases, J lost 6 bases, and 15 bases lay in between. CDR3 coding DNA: TGCAGCGTTGTGATGGGGCAGGGCGCTGAAGCTTTCTTT. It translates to CSVVMGQGAEAFF. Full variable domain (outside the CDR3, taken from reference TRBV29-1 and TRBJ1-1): SAVISQKPSRDICQRGTSLTIQCQVDSQVTMMFWYRQQPGQSLTLIATANQGSEATYESGFVIDKFPISRPNLTFSTLTVSNMSPEDSSIYLCSVVMGQGAEAFFGQGTRLTVV.

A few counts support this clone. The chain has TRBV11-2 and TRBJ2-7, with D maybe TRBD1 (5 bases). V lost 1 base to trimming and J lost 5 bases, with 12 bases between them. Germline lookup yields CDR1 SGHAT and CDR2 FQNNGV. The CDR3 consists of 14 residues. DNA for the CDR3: TGTGCCAGCAGCTTAGCCATCCAGGGCGACGAGCAGTACTTC. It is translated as CASSLAIQGDEQYF.

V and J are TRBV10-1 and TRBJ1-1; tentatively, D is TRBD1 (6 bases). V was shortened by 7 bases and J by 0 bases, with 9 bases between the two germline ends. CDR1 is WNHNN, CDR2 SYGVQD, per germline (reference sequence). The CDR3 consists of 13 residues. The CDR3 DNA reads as TGCGCCAGCACCAGGGGCCTGAACACTGAAGCTTTCTTT. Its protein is CASTRGLNTEAFF.

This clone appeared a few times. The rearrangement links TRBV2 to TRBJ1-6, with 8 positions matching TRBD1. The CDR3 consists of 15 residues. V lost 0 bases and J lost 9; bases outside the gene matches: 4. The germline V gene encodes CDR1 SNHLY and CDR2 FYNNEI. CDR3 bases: TGTGCCAGCAGTGAAGCAGTGCAGGGGGCTTCACCCCTCCACTTT. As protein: CASSEAVQGASPLHF.

The CDR3 DNA sequence: TGTGCCAGTAGTATAGGCCCAGGGGGCTCCTACGAGCAGTACTTC. Its protein is CASSIGPGGSYEQYF. The chain uses TRBV19 and TRBJ2-7, with 7 positions matching TRBD1. CDR3 length equals 15 residues. Germline V gene data show CDR1 as LNHDA and CDR2 as SQIVND (reference sequence). V dropped 1 base and J dropped 0; count of bases not matched to a gene: 3.

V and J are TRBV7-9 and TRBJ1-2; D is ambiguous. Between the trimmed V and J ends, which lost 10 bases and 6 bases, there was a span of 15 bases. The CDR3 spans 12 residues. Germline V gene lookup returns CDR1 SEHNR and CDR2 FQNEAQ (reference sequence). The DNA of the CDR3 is TGTGCCACCACTTCCCGTTCTCATGGCTACACCTTC. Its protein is CATTSRSHGYTF.

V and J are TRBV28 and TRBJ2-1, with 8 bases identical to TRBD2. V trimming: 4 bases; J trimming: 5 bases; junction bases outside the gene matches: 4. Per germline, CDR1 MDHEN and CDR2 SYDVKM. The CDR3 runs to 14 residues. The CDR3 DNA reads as TGTGCCAGCAGTTGGGGACTAGTCCACAATGAGCAGTTCTTC. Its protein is CASSWGLVHNEQFF.

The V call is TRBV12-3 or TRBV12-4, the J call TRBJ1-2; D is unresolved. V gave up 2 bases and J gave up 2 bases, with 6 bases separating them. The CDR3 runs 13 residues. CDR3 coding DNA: TGTGCCAGCAGTTTACACAGCAACTATGGCTACACCTTC. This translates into CASSLHSNYGYTF.

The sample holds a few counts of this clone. The CDR3 DNA follows: TGCAGCGCTGTACAGGACATTTATCAGCCCCAGCATTTT. It codes for CSAVQDIYQPQHF. The chain joins TRBV29-1 to TRBJ1-5; TRBD1 is a possible D gene (5 bases). The ends were cut back, 7 bases at V and 5 bases at J, with 15 bases in the middle. The CDR3 has 13 residues. In germline, CDR1 is SQVTM, CDR2 ANQGSEA.

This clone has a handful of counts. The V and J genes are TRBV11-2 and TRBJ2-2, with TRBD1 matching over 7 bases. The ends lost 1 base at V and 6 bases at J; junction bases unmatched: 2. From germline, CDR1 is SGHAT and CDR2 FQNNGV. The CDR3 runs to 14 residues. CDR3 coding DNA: TGTGCCAGCAGCTTAGTAGGGACAGCCGGGGAGCTGTTTTTT. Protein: CASSLVGTAGELFF.

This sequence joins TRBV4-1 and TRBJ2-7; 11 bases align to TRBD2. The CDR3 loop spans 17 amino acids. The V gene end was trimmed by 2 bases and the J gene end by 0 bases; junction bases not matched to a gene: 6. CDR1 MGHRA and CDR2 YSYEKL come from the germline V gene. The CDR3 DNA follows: TGCGCCAGCAGCCAACCTAGCGGGGGGAGTAACTCCTACGAGCAGTACTTC. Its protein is CASSQPSGGSNSYEQYF.

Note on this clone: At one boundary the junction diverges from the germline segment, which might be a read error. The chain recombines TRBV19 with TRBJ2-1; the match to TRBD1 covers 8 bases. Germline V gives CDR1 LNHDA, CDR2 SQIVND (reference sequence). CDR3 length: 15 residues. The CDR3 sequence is CASSIRDRRENEQFF. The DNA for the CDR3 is TGTGCCAGCAGTATACGGGACAGGAGAGAAAATGAGCAGTTCTTC.

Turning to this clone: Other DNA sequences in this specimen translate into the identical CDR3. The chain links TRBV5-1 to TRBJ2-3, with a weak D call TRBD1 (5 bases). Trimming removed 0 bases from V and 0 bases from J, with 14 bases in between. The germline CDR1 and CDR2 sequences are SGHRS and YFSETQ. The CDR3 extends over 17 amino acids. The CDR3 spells CASSLDPSGSSTDTQYF. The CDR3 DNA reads TGCGCCAGCAGCTTGGATCCGTCAGGGTCTAGCACAGATACGCAGTATTTT.

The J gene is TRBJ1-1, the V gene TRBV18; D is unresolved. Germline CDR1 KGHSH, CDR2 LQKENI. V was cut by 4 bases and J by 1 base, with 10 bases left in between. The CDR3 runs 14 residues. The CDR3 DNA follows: TGTGCCAGCTCACGAGGGAAGGGGAACACTGAAGCTTTCTTT. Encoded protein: CASSRGKGNTEAFF.